The clone carrying this T cell receptor (beta chain) was found a few times. Its antigen is not known. Germline V lookup: CDR1 SNHLY, CDR2 FYNNEI. V lost 6 bases to trimming and J lost 8 bases; unmatched junction nucleotides: 2. CDR3 length: 13 amino acids. Data came from immunoSEQ multiplex PCR; TCRdb stores just in-frame clones and leaves some out. Seen here are about 72,000 clones, roughly 94% observed once, and the top ten hold 0.6% to 0.8%. This entry is derived from a study of cytomegalovirus exposure and HLA in healthy donors. Background on the study: The approximately 680 first-cohort repertoires and the 95 to 150 validation repertoires shared the same platform, a later analysis reported.

The donors were part of the validation cohort of around 110 subjects. That cohort was separate from the first cohort, which comprised 500 to 700 subjects. Findings and caveats of the study: Specific recognition of CMV antigens was confirmed in vitro for a few chains (all CMV-associated). The study designated 150 to 200 TCR beta chains cytomegalovirus-associated.

What was sequenced was PBMCs. The chain joins TRBV2 to TRBJ1-6, with 9 positions matching TRBD1. The sequence was collected from a woman between 18 and 30 years old in good health and CMV-seronegative. The CDR3 reads CASSRDRDSPLHF. The DNA for the CDR3 is TGTGCCAGCAGCCGGGACAGGGATTCACCCCTCCACTTT.